This T cell receptor (beta chain) was recovered during a study of identical twins. The CDR3 has 15 residues. Trimming took off 3 bases at V and 1 base at J, with 15 bases between the two ends. Germline lookup yields CDR1 SQVTM and CDR2 ANQGSEA. General study points: Memory repertoires lacked the insertion deficit that abundant cord blood beta clonotypes showed. Models predicted less out-of-frame TCR alpha sharing in monozygotic twins than was found.

Healthy Caucasians made up all donors. This clonotype showed up many times. Its matching antigen is unknown. cDNA molecules carried unique molecular identifiers, and template switching added a universal primer site. TCRdb called the 5' RACE reads again in MiXCR, with one record for every CDR3 protein. The sample lists hundreds of thousands of distinct CDR3 sequences, about 7% occurring once. The same data also contributed to another study, on yellow fever vaccine responses in identical twins.

The chain is built from TRBV29-1 and TRBJ1-1, with D tentatively TRBD1 (6 bases). This TCR was sampled from a woman younger than 35 in good health. The sequenced sample was memory (CD45RO+) T cells sorted from blood. This CDR3 is CSVDWEKGGNTEAFF. CDR3 nucleotides: TGCAGCGTTGATTGGGAGAAAGGGGGGAACACTGAAGCTTTCTTT.